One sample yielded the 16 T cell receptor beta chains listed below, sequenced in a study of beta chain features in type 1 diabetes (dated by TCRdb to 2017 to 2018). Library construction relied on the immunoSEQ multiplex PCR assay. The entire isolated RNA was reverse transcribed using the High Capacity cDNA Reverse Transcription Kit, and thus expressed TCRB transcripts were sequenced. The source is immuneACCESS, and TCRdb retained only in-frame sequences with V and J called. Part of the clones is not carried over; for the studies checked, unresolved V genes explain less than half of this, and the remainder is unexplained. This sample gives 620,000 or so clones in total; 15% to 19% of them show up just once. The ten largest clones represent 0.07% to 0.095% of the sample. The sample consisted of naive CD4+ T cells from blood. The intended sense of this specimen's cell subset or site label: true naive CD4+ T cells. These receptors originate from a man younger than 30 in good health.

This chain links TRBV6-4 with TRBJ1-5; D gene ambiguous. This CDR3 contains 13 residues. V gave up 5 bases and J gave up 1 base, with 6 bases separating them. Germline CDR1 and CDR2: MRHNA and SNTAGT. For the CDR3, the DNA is TGTGCCAGCAGTCTTACAAGCAATCAGCCCCAGCATTTT. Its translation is CASSLTSNQPQHF.

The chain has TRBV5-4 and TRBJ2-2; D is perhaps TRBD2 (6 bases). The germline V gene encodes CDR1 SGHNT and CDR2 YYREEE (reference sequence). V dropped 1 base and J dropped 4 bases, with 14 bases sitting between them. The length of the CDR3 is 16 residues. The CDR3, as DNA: TGTGCCAGCAGCTTGCTCCGGGACTTGGTCACCGGGGAGCTGTTTTTT. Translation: CASSLLRDLVTGELFF. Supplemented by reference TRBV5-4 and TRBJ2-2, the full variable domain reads ETGVTQSPTHLIKTRGQQVTLRCSSQSGHNTVSWYQQALGQGPQFIFQYYREEENGRGNFPPRFSGLQFPNYSSELNVNALELDDSALYLCASSLLRDLVTGELFFGEGSRLTVL.

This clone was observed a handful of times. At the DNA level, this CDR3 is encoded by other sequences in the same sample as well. The DNA of the CDR3 is TGTGCCAGCAGCCCCCGACAGGGAAGCACAGATACGCAGTATTTT. This gives the protein CASSPRQGSTDTQYF. The rearrangement uses TRBV7-3 and TRBJ2-3; TRBD1 matches 7 bases. CDR3 length equals 15 residues. V lost 5 bases, J lost 0 bases, and 5 bases stayed unmatched. Germline-derived CDR1 and CDR2 are SGHTA and FQGTGA.

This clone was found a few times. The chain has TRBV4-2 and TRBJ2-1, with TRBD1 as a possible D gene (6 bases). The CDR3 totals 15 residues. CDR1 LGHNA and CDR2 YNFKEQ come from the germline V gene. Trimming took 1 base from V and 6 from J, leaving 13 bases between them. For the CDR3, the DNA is TGTGCCAGCAGCCAAGGACAGGTTCACGGCAATGAGCAGTTCTTC. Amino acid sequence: CASSQGQVHGNEQFF.

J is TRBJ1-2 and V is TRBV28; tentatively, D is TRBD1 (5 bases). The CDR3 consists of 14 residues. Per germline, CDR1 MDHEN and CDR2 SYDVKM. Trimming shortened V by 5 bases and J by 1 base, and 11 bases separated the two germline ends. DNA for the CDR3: TGTGCCAGCAGTCCGGGACTGATTAACTATGGCTACACCTTC. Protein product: CASSPGLINYGYTF.

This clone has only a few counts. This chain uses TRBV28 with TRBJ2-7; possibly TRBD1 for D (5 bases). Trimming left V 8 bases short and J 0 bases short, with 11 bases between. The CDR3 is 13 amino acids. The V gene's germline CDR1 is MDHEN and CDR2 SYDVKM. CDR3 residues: CASGQGGSYEQYF. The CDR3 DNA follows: TGTGCCAGCGGGCAGGGCGGCTCCTACGAGCAGTACTTC.

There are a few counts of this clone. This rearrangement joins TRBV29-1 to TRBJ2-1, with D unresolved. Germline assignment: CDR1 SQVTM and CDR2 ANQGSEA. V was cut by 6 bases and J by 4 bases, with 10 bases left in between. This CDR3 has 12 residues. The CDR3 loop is CSVCPAYNEQFF. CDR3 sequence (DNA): TGCAGCGTCTGCCCGGCTTACAATGAGCAGTTCTTC.

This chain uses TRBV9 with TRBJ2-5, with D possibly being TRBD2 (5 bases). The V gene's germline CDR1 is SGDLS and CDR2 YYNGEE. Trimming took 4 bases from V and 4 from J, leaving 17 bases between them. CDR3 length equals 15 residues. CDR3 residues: CASSPAAGLGETQYF. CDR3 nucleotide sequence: TGTGCCAGCAGCCCCGCCGCGGGTTTGGGAGAGACCCAGTACTTC.

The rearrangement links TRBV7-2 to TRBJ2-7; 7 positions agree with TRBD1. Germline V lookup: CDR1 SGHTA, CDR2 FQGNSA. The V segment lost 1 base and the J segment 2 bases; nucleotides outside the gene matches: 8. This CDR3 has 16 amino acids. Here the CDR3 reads CASSLDGTERAYEQYF. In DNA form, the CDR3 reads TGTGCCAGCAGCTTAGATGGGACAGAGAGAGCCTACGAGCAGTACTTC.

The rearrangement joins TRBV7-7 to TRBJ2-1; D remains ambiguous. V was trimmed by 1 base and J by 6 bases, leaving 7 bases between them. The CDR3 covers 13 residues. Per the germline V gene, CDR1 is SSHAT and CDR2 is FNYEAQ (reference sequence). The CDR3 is CASSLDTVNEQFF. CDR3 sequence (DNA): TGTGCCAGCAGCTTAGACACAGTCAATGAGCAGTTCTTC.

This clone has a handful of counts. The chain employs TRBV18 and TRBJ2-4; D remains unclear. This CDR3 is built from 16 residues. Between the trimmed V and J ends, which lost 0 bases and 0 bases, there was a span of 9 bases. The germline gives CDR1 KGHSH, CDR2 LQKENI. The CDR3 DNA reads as TGTGCCAGCTCACCACCGCGGCTTCTAGCCAAAAACATTCAGTACTTC. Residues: CASSPPRLLAKNIQYF.

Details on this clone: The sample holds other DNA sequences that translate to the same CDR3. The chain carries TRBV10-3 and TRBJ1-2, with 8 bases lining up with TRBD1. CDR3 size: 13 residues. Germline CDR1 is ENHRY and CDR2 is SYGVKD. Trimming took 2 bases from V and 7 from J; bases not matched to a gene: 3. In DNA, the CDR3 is TGTGCCATCAGTGAGGGACAGGGTTTTGGCTACACCTTC. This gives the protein CAISEGQGFGYTF.

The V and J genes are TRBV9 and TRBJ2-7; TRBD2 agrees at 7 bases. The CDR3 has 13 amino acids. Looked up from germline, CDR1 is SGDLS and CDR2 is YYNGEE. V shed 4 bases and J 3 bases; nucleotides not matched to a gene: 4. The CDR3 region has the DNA TGTGCCAGCAGCTCGGGACTATACTACGAGCAGTACTTC. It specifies CASSSGLYYEQYF.

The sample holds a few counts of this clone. The CDR3 protein is CASRIWGKRYNEQFF. The CDR3 nucleotides read TGTGCCAGCAGGATTTGGGGAAAACGCTACAATGAGCAGTTCTTC. The chain couples TRBV11-2 to TRBJ2-1; no definite D call. V was pared by 6 bases and J by 3 bases, with 15 bases between. The CDR3 is 15 amino acids. Germline-derived CDR1 and CDR2 are SGHAT and FQNNGV.

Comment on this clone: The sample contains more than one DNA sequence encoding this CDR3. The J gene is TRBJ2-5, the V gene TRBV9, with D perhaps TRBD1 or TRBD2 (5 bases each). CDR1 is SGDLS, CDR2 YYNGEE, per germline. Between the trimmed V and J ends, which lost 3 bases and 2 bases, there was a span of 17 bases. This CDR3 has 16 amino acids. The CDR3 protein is CASSAGLRAGQETQYF. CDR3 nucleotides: TGTGCCAGCAGCGCCGGACTGCGCGCAGGGCAAGAGACCCAGTACTTC.

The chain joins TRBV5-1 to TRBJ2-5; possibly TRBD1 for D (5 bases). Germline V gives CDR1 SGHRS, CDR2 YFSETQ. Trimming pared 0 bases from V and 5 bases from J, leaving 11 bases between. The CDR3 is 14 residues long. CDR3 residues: CASSLESGWETQYF. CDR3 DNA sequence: TGCGCCAGCAGCTTGGAGTCAGGGTGGGAGACCCAGTACTTC.